This passage covers 20 T cell receptor beta chains from one sample sequenced in a study of T cells in women clearing cervical HPV infection. Sequenced by immunoSEQ multiplex PCR; TCRdb stores in-frame clones only, minus some. The table counts tens of thousands of clones; less than 9% lies in the top ten. The sample taken for sequencing was blood buffy coat. The receptors originated from a woman between 18 and 70 years old with a cervical HPV16 infection that either progressed to CIN3+ or cleared (not recorded which).

About this clone: The read terminates 3 residues before the CDR3 end, so the remaining end is supplied by the germline J gene. The rearrangement uses TRBV11-2 and TRBJ1-1; TRBD1 agrees at 9 bases. CDR1 and CDR2 (germline): SGHAT, FQNNGV. The CDR3 contains 15 residues. CDR3 DNA (partial): TGTGCCAGCAGCCGCCGGGACAGGGTACCGTTGATA. Translating it yields CASSRRDRVPLI. The entire CDR3 reads CASSRRDRVPLIAFF.

A remark on this clone: This CDR3 is also generated by other DNA sequences in the sample. The sequenced CDR3 bases are TGTGCCAGTAGTATCAGCGGGGGAGAGGGAGATACG. Its translation is CASSISGGEGDT. The CDR3, in full, reads CASSISGGEGDTQYF. The chain recombines TRBV19 with TRBJ2-3, with 8 nucleotides matching TRBD2. From the germline J gene comes the end of the CDR3, since the read stops 3 residues before it. The CDR3 has 15 amino acids. V dropped 3 bases and J dropped 5; count of bases not matched to a gene: 7. Germline V gives CDR1 LNHDA, CDR2 SQIVND (reference sequence).

Comments on this clone: With the read ending 3 residues before the CDR3 end, the germline J gene is used to fill in that end. This chain links TRBV12-3 or TRBV12-4 with TRBJ1-4; D ambiguous. This CDR3 region has 14 residues. V lost 2 bases, J lost 7 bases, and 11 bases lay in between. This CDR3 is CASSLNGVSEKLFF. The covered CDR3 bases are TGTGCCAGCAGTTTAAACGGGGTATCTGAAAAA.

As regards this clone: Read data end 3 residues before the CDR3 end; the end is taken from the germline J gene. The chain couples TRBV19 to TRBJ1-1, with D tentatively TRBD1 (5 bases). In germline, CDR1 is LNHDA, CDR2 SQIVND (reference sequence). Between the trimmed V and J ends, which lost 9 bases and 3 bases, there was a span of 14 bases. This CDR3 region has 13 residues. CDR3 bases read: TGTGCCAGCAACAGAGGGGCCGACACTGAA. This codes for CASNRGADTE. The CDR3 reads in full as CASNRGADTEAFF.

To note about this clone: The DNA ends 3 residues before the CDR3 does, and the rest of the CDR3 is filled in from the germline J gene. The chain couples TRBV6-2 or TRBV6-3 to TRBJ1-1; D is unclear. Germline CDR1 reads MNHEY; CDR2 reads SVGEGT. Deletions cut 7 bases from V and 0 bases from J, with 6 bases between. The CDR3 is made up of 12 amino acids. The CDR3 bases that were read are TGTGCCAGCATGAGGGTGAACACTGAA. As protein: CASMRVNTE. The CDR3 as a whole reads CASMRVNTEAFF.

With regard to this clone: The read terminates 3 residues before the CDR3 end, so the remaining end is supplied by the germline J gene. The chain recombines TRBV7-2 with TRBJ2-3; TRBD2 might be the D (6 bases). CDR3 size: 14 residues. Germline CDR1 is SGHTA and CDR2 is FQGNSA. The CDR3 bases that were read are TGTGCCAGCAGCGCGGGGCTAGCTACGGAGACG. Its protein is CASSAGLATET. The complete CDR3 sequence is CASSAGLATETQYF.

As regards this clone: The sequenced fragment ends 3 residues before the CDR3 boundary, so the rest is inferred from the germline J gene. J is TRBJ1-1 and V is TRBV7-9; 8 nucleotides match TRBD1. The CDR3 has 15 amino acids. The germline CDR1 and CDR2 sequences are SEHNR and FQNEAQ (reference sequence). The CDR3 spells CASSSGQAIADTAFF. Partial CDR3 DNA: TGTGCCAGCAGCTCGGGACAGGCTATAGCAGATACG.

Concerning this clone: The read comes to an end 3 residues before the CDR3 does, leaving the germline J gene to fill in the end. The rearrangement joins TRBV20-1 to TRBJ2-3; 11 bases are shared with TRBD1. The CDR3 runs to 16 residues. From germline, CDR1 is DFQATT and CDR2 SNEGSKA (reference sequence). The sequenced CDR3 bases are TGCAGTGCTACTACACGCCGGACAGGGGGCAATCAGCCG. Translating gives CSATTRRTGGNQP. The entire CDR3 sequence reads CSATTRRTGGNQPQYF.

Comments on this clone: Sequencing ends 3 residues short of the CDR3 end; the germline J gene provides the rest. The rearrangement joins TRBV5-1 to TRBJ1-1, with D hard to call. The CDR3 is made up of 13 amino acids. V lost 1 base and J 5 bases, leaving 9 bases between the germline ends. Germline V gene sequence: CDR1 SGHRS, CDR2 YFSETQ. Here the CDR3 reads CASSLRIGTEAFF. The sequenced part of the CDR3 DNA is TGCGCCAGCAGCTTGCGGATAGGGACTGAA.

Comments on this clone: The read falls 3 residues short of the CDR3 end, and the missing part is taken from the germline J gene. The genes are TRBV5-5 and TRBJ2-2, with D hard to call. The V end lost 4 bases, the J end lost 6 bases, and 13 bases lay between the germline ends. The CDR3 spans 14 residues. From germline, CDR1 is SGHKS and CDR2 YYEKEE (reference sequence). The DNA read from the CDR3 is TGTGCCAGCAGCGGAACCGCTAGTGCCGGGGAG. As protein: CASSGTASAGE. The whole CDR3 protein is CASSGTASAGELFF.

Regarding this clone: The read is 3 residues too short to cover the CDR3 end, so that end is filled in from the germline J gene. The gene calls are TRBV7-2 and TRBJ2-1; 8 nucleotides match TRBD2. The J segment lost 2 bases and the V segment lost 5 bases, leaving 5 bases of the junction unmatched. Germline lookup yields CDR1 SGHTA and CDR2 FQGNSA. CDR3 length equals 15 residues. The CDR3 DNA, read in part, is TGTGCCAGCAGCCGAGCGGGGGCCACCTACAATGAG. Translating it yields CASSRAGATYNE. The whole CDR3 region reads CASSRAGATYNEQFF.

Remarks on this clone: Coverage ceases 3 residues before the CDR3 finishes, and the germline J gene fills in the end. V and J are TRBV7-2 and TRBJ1-5, with TRBD1 as a possible D gene (5 bases). CDR3 length equals 13 residues. The V end lost 8 bases, the J end lost 5 bases, and 13 bases lay between the germline ends. CDR1 and CDR2 from the germline V gene are SGHTA and FQGNSA. Incomplete CDR3 DNA: TGTGCCAGCGGGGTGAGGGGCCATCAGCCC. This gives the protein CASGVRGHQP. The whole CDR3 is CASGVRGHQPQHF.

On this clone: The read falls 3 residues short of the CDR3 end, and the missing part is taken from the germline J gene. The gene calls are TRBV18 and TRBJ1-2; D perhaps matches TRBD1 (5 bases). This CDR3 comprises 15 residues. Trimming pared 2 bases from V and 3 bases from J, leaving 13 bases between. CDR1 and CDR2 (germline): KGHSH, LQKENI. CDR3: CASSPYAGVDYGYTF. Incomplete CDR3 DNA: TGTGCCAGCTCACCATATGCGGGGGTGGACTATGGC.

As regards this clone: Its ends do not fully match the called genes, so a read error is possible. The read comes to an end 3 residues before the CDR3 does, leaving the germline J gene to fill in the end. Other DNA sequences in the same sample also yield this CDR3. The V gene is TRBV5-1, the J gene TRBJ1-3; 8 bases match TRBD1. CDR1 and CDR2 from the germline V gene are SGHRS and YFSETQ. This CDR3 contains 15 residues. Incomplete CDR3 DNA: TGCGCCAGCAGCTTGACGACAGGGGCTGGAAACACA. Its protein product is CASSLTTGAGNT. The complete CDR3 reads CASSLTTGAGNTIYF.

With respect to this clone: With the read ending 3 residues before the CDR3 end, the germline J gene is used to fill in that end. The gene calls are TRBV25-1 and TRBJ2-2; TRBD1 matches at 11 bases. V lost 4 bases to trimming and J lost 5 bases; unmatched junction nucleotides: 9. Germline CDR1 reads MGHDK; CDR2 reads SYGVNS. The length of the CDR3 is 17 residues. This CDR3 reads CASSGTYGTGGTGELFF. The part of the CDR3 DNA that was read is TGTGCCAGCAGTGGGACATACGGGACAGGGGGTACCGGGGAG. Looking up the rest from reference TRBV25-1 and TRBJ2-2 gives the full variable domain: EADIYQTPRYLVIGTGKKITLECSQTMGHDKMYWYQQDPGMELHLIHYSYGVNSTEKGDLSSESTVSRIRTEHFPLTLESARPSHTSQYLCASSGTYGTGGTGELFFGEGSRLTVL.

In the case of this clone: Read sequence stops 3 residues before the CDR3 end, and the germline J gene provides the missing end. The genes are TRBV12-5 and TRBJ1-5; D may be TRBD1 (6 bases). The CDR3 consists of 14 residues. V was pared by 9 bases and J by 0 bases, with 12 bases between. Germline CDR1 reads LGHNT; CDR2 reads FRNRAP. CDR3 sequence: CASAGTNSNQPQHF. Partial CDR3 DNA: TGTGCTAGCGCCGGGACAAATAGCAATCAGCCC.

Of note for this clone: From the germline J gene comes the end of the CDR3, since the read stops 3 residues before it. This chain links TRBV7-9 with TRBJ2-3; 9 nucleotides match TRBD1. The germline V gene encodes CDR1 SEHNR and CDR2 FQNEAQ (reference sequence). The CDR3 spans 15 residues. J gave up 2 bases and V 6 bases, and 6 bases lay outside the gene matches. CDR3 protein: CASSHDRGFTDTQYF. The covered CDR3 bases are TGTGCCAGCAGTCACGACAGGGGGTTCACAGATACG.

Worth noting for this clone: The CDR3 end falls 3 residues outside the read, so it is completed with the germline J gene. The chain uses TRBV6-4 and TRBJ2-1; 10 nucleotides line up with TRBD2. CDR3 length: 17 residues. Germline loops: CDR1 MRHNA, CDR2 SNTAGT. Losses at the gene ends were 4 bases for V and 0 bases for J; bases not matched to a gene: 6. The CDR3 DNA, read in part, is TGTGCCAGCAGTGCCTCCAGCGGGGGGGTCTCCTACAATGAG. This sequence encodes CASSASSGGVSYNE. The full CDR3 sequence reads CASSASSGGVSYNEQFF.

In the case of this clone: With the read ending 3 residues before the CDR3 end, the germline J gene is used to fill in that end. The V and J genes are TRBV5-1 and TRBJ2-2; TRBD1 matches at 9 bases. Germline-derived CDR1 and CDR2 are SGHRS and YFSETQ. CDR3 length: 16 amino acids. CDR3 DNA (partial): TGCGCCAGCAGCAGGGAGGGGACAGGGTTCGGGGAAAAG. Its protein product is CASSREGTGFGEK. The full CDR3 sequence reads CASSREGTGFGEKLFF.

A remark on this clone: The CDR3 end lies 3 residues beyond the end of the read and is filled in from the germline J gene. J is TRBJ2-3 and V is TRBV19; D call uncertain. Trimming took 6 bases from V and 3 from J, leaving 10 bases between them. This CDR3 comprises 13 residues. Germline V gene sequence: CDR1 LNHDA, CDR2 SQIVND (reference sequence). CDR3 bases read: TGTGCCAGTAGGGCGGCAGCGACAGATACG. This translates into CASRAAATDT. Given in full, the CDR3 is CASRAAATDTQYF. Looking up the rest from reference TRBV19 and TRBJ2-3 gives the full variable domain: DGGITQSPKYLFRKEGQNVTLSCEQNLNHDAMYWYRQDPGQGLRLIYYSQIVNDFQKGDIAEGYSVSREKKESFPLTVTSAQKNPTAFYLCASRAAATDTQYFGPGTRLTVL.